The 5 T cell receptor beta chains given below trace back to one sample, sequenced in a study of response to subunit inactivated influenza vaccine. MiXCR, applied by TCRdb to the RT-PCR reads, yields one record per CDR3 protein. Here the sample spans about 190,000 distinct CDR3 sequences, around 14% being singletons. The material was CD8+ T cells sorted from PBMCs, obtained around 5 days after vaccination. These receptors came from a man between 45 and 60 years old who received an inactivated influenza vaccine.

The genes are TRBV6-2 or TRBV6-3 and TRBJ2-7; D unclear. Germline V CDR1 and CDR2: MNHEY, SVGEGT. The CDR3 loop spans 11 amino acids. The V end was cut by 8 bases, the J end by 3 bases, with 8 bases between. The chain's CDR3 is CASGYGYEQYF. The CDR3 bases are TGTGCCAGCGGATATGGCTACGAGCAGTACTTC.

This clonotype has more than one count but fewer than ten. V gene TRBV12-3 or TRBV12-4 combines with J gene TRBJ2-3, with 10 bases matching TRBD1. The CDR3 is made up of 15 amino acids. The V segment lost 5 bases and the J segment 4 bases; nucleotides outside the gene matches: 6. CDR3: CASSPDRGTSDTQYF. For the CDR3, the DNA is TGTGCCAGCAGTCCGGACAGGGGGACGTCAGATACGCAGTATTTT.

CDR3 DNA sequence: TGTGCCAGCAGTGAGGTTGGGGGAGGCGAGCAGTACTTC. Translation: CASSEVGGGEQYF. The chain employs TRBV25-1 and TRBJ2-7; a weak D match, TRBD2 (6 bases). The CDR3 has 13 residues. V was clipped by 3 bases and J by 6 bases, with 12 bases between them. Germline V lookup: CDR1 MGHDK, CDR2 SYGVNS.

The CDR3 sequence is CASSLGQGSGYEQYF. Written as DNA, the CDR3 is TGCGCCAGCAGCTTGGGTCAGGGGTCGGGGTACGAGCAGTACTTC. The rearrangement uses TRBV5-1 and TRBJ2-7; maybe TRBD1 (6 bases). The germline V gene encodes CDR1 SGHRS and CDR2 YFSETQ. V was shortened by 0 bases and J by 4 bases, with 14 bases between the two germline ends. The CDR3 covers 15 residues.

This clonotype was observed a handful of times. V and J are TRBV27 and TRBJ1-1, with 9 positions matching TRBD1. The CDR3 runs to 15 residues. Trimming removed 7 bases from V and 1 base from J; junction bases left unmatched: 7. CDR1 is MNHEY and CDR2 is SMNVEV in the germline V gene (reference sequence). The CDR3 DNA follows: TGTGCCAGCACCCTGACAGGGGGTTGGAACACTGAAGCTTTCTTT. Translating gives CASTLTGGWNTEAFF.